This T cell receptor (beta chain) was sequenced in a study of blood T cell repertoires in COVID-19. Looking at the study overall: Sites in the United States, Italy and Spain provided acute and convalescent COVID-19 samples.

Enrolled during active infection, Seattle patients were then followed longitudinally. Original handling: Scientists estimated how many nucleated cells there were by amplifying reference gene primers. TCRdb keeps only in-frame clones here, not all; method: immunoSEQ multiplex PCR. D and trimming come from the DNA, and the V and J calls and clone size come from that table. The top ten hold around 8.1% of the sample, which has about 160,000 clones, around 79% seen once. The V and J ends lost 3 bases and 3 bases respectively, with 12 bases between them. This CDR3 is built from 15 residues. Germline loops: CDR1 SGHTA, CDR2 FQGNSA.

Source material: peripheral blood. This rearrangement joins TRBV7-2 to TRBJ1-3; D not resolved. This receptor was identified in a woman aged 55-75 years with COVID-19, enrolled during active disease. CDR3 bases: TGTGCCAGCAGCTTGGAGGGAGGTGGTGGAAACACCATATATTTT. It yields the protein CASSLEGGGGNTIYF.